The clone carrying this T cell receptor beta chain was detected many times. This sample is drawn from a study of T-cell reconstitution after alpha-beta-depleted transplantation in children. Unique molecular identifiers were incorporated when the TCRbeta library was constructed. TCRdb reprocessed the PCR reads via MiXCR and lists one record per CDR3 protein. The table records 190,000 or so distinct CDR3 sequences, 6.3% of them present only once. Specimen: PBMCs, collected before TCRalphabeta/CD19-depleted stem cell transplant. The source of this sequence is a girl under two years old with combined immunodeficiency, due to receive a stem cell transplant.

The CDR3 sequence is CASSPGTANQPQHF. The CDR3 coding sequence is TGTGCCAGCAGCCCCGGGACAGCTAATCAGCCCCAGCATTTT. The chain combines TRBV7-6 with TRBJ1-5; 7 bases line up with TRBD1. The V segment lost 5 bases and the J segment 4 bases; nucleotides outside the gene matches: 5. This CDR3 is 14 amino acids long. The germline V gene encodes CDR1 SGHVS and CDR2 FNYEAQ. The whole variable domain, filled in from reference TRBV7-6 and TRBJ1-5, reads GAGVSQSPRYKVTKRGQDVALRCDPISGHVSLYWYRQALGQGPEFLTYFNYEAQQDKSGLPNDRFSAERPEGSISTLTIQRTEQRDSAMYRCASSPGTANQPQHFGDGTRLSIL.